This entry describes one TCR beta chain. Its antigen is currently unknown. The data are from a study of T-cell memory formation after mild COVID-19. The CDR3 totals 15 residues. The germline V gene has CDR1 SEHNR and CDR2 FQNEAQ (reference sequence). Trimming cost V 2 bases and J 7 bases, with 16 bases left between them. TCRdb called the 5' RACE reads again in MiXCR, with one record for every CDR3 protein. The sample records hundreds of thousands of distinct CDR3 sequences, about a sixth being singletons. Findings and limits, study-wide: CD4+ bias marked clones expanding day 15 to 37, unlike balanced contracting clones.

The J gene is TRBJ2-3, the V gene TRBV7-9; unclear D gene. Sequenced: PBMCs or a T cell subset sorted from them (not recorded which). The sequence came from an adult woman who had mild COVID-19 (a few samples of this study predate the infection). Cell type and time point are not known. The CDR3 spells CASSLLSDPWHTQYF. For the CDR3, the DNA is TGTGCCAGCAGCTTATTGTCCGACCCTTGGCATACGCAGTATTTT.